This T cell receptor beta chain was captured in a study of blood T cell repertoires in COVID-19. TCRdb keeps only in-frame clones here, not all; method: immunoSEQ multiplex PCR. The profile shows 130,000 to 150,000 clones, 80% to 90% of them singletons. The V gene's germline CDR1 is LNHDA and CDR2 SQIVND (reference sequence). The CDR3 is made up of 13 amino acids. The J segment lost 2 bases and the V segment lost 11 bases, leaving 7 bases of the junction unmatched. J is TRBJ1-1 and V is TRBV19; 8 bases line up with TRBD1. Sequenced material: peripheral blood. The TCR was taken from a human donor with acute or convalescent COVID-19. The donor label of this sample is uncertain. CDR3 nucleotides: TGTGCCTCGGTGGACAGGGCAAACACTGAAGCTTTCTTT. Translating gives CASVDRANTEAFF.